This T cell receptor (beta chain) was sequenced for a study of CD8 T cells in ankylosing spondylitis. This CDR3 is built from 13 residues. Germline CDR1 and CDR2: MDHEN and SYDVKM. V lost 6 bases to trimming and J lost 6 bases, with 14 bases between them. A word on this clonotype: Its antigen is not identified.

General observations from the study: Researchers report that disease-linked clones proved CD8+ and relatively rare in peripheral blood. According to the report, clones linked to the disease were significantly enriched in matched synovial fluid samples taken from ankylosing spondylitis patients.

Preparation of TCR beta libraries was done by quantitative 5'-RACE with molecular barcodes. Each CDR3 protein is one row after TCRdb ran MiXCR on the 5' RACE reads. The table records 250,000 to 350,000 distinct CDR3 sequences, around 20% of them present only once. Sequencing was done on a sample of blood, either unsorted or a sorted T cell fraction (not recorded which). V and J are TRBV28 and TRBJ1-2; perhaps TRBD1 as D (6 bases). This clonotype originated in a male donor with ankylosing spondylitis or in good health (not recorded which). The CDR3 sequence: CASSNAGVHGYTF. In nucleotides, the CDR3 is TGTGCCAGCAGCAATGCAGGGGTCCATGGCTACACCTTC.